These T cell receptor beta chains were read from a single sample in a study of T-cell memory formation after mild COVID-19. TCRdb redid the calling of the 5' RACE reads with MiXCR, one entry per CDR3 protein. The repertoire holds roughly 260,000 distinct CDR3 sequences, with about a sixth as singletons. Sequenced input: PBMCs or a T cell subset sorted from them (not recorded which). All receptors derive from a young man who had mild COVID-19 (a few samples of this study predate the infection). Cell type and time point are not known. Both conserved end residues are part of each CDR3. The D gene is left open where the match is weak. The size of a clone is reported for some rows only, either as once, few or many, or as a class for expanded clones.

>few|TRBV29-1|13|NA|TRBJ1-1
TGCAGCGTTCGTAAACAGGAGAACACTGAAGCTTTCTTT
CSVRKQENTEAFF
>many|TRBV5-1|16|NA|TRBJ2-6
TGCGCCAGCAGCTTGACACTTTTGGCTGGGGCCAACGTCCTGACTTTC
CASSLTLLAGANVLTF
>NA|TRBV4-1|14|TRBD1|TRBJ1-2
TGCGCCAGCAGCCCCACTTGGACAGGGGATGGCTACACCTTC
CASSPTWTGDGYTF
>NA|TRBV11-1|14|NA|TRBJ2-7
TGTGCCAGCTCTATACAGGGCGGACTCCAGGAGCAGTACTTC
CASSIQGGLQEQYF
>NA|TRBV6-2/TRBV6-3|13|NA|TRBJ1-1
TGTGCCAGCAGTTACTGGGGTTGGACTGAAGCTTTCTTT
CASSYWGWTEAFF
>NA|TRBV9|12|NA|TRBJ2-6
TGTGCCAGCAGCCCCTCGGCCAACGTCCTGACTTTC
CASSPSANVLTF
>NA|TRBV28|14|TRBD1|TRBJ1-2
TGTGCCAGCAGTTCGACGGGACAGGGACATGGCTACACCTTC
CASSSTGQGHGYTF
>few|TRBV27|13|NA|TRBJ1-6
TGTGCCAGCAGCCTAATGGGTGATTCACCCCTCCACTTT
CASSLMGDSPLHF
>NA|TRBV5-1|15|TRBD1|TRBJ1-1
TGCGCCAGCAGCTTGTTTTCAGGGGGGGACACTGAAGCTTTCTTT
CASSLFSGGDTEAFF
>NA|TRBV12-3/TRBV12-4|14|NA|TRBJ2-5
TGTGCCAGCCAGGGTGGCCTGGGGCGAGAGACCCAGTACTTC
CASQGGLGRETQYF
>NA|TRBV20-1|15|NA|TRBJ2-3
TGCAGTGCTAGAAGTCGAGGAGGGGCTGGGGATACGCAGTATTTT
CSARSRGGAGDTQYF
>few|TRBV7-8|12|TRBD1|TRBJ1-4
TGTGCCAGCGCAACAGGGGCTGAAAAACTGTTTTTT
CASATGAEKLFF
>NA|TRBV5-1|16|TRBD1|TRBJ1-5
TGCGCCAGCAGCTTGCTACCGGGACAGGCTAATCAGCCCCAGCATTTT
CASSLLPGQANQPQHF
>few|TRBV12-3/TRBV12-4|15|NA|TRBJ1-1
TGTGCCAGCAGGTCGGGACGGATAGCTAACACTGAAGCTTTCTTT
CASRSGRIANTEAFF
>NA|TRBV5-4|11|NA|TRBJ1-1
TGTGCCAGCAGACAAGACACTGAAGCTTTCTTT
CASRQDTEAFF
>NA|TRBV7-9|14|TRBD1|TRBJ2-7
TGTGCCAGCAGCCTGCAGGGGGACTCCTACGAGCAGTACTTC
CASSLQGDSYEQYF
>few|TRBV7-2|14|NA|TRBJ2-5
TGTGCCAGCAGCAGAATTGGGTGGCAAGAGACCCAGTACTTC
CASSRIGWQETQYF
>few|TRBV12-3/TRBV12-4|13|NA|TRBJ1-1
TGTGCCAGCAGGTCGGGGCTAACGGCTGAAGCTTTCTTT
CASRSGLTAEAFF
>NA|TRBV5-1|13|NA|TRBJ2-5
TGCGCCAGCAGCGCCCAGGGACAAGAGACCCAGTACTTC
CASSAQGQETQYF
>NA|TRBV9|15|NA|TRBJ2-3
TGTGCCAGCAGCGTAGCCCCCGTCCGTCTCCATACGCAGTATTTT
CASSVAPVRLHTQYF
>NA|TRBV6-5|11|NA|TRBJ1-1
TGTGCCAGCAGTTCGGGCAGGGCGGCTTTCTTT
CASSSGRAAFF
>few|TRBV6-5|14|TRBD1|TRBJ2-1
TGTGCCAGCAGTAAGGACAGGGCGAATCTCGAGCAGTTCTTC
CASSKDRANLEQFF
>NA|TRBV12-3/TRBV12-4|13|NA|TRBJ2-5
TGTGCCAGCAGTCCAACAGGAGTAGAGACCCAGCACTTC
CASSPTGVETQHF
>NA|TRBV5-1|14|NA|TRBJ2-7
TGCGCCAGCAGCACCGGCGGAGGGGGCGACGAGCAGTACTTC
CASSTGGGGDEQYF
>NA|TRBV7-7|9|NA|TRBJ2-3
TGTGCCAGCTCAGATACGCAGTATTTT
CASSDTQYF
>once|TRBV20-1|14|NA|TRBJ1-5
TGCAGTGCTAGGAAGCAGGGAATTAGTCAGCCCCAGCATTTT
CSARKQGISQPQHF
>NA|TRBV5-1|19|TRBD2|TRBJ2-1
TGCGCCAGCAGCGCGCTGGGACTAGCGGGCCCGAGCTCCTACAATGAGCAGTTCTTC
CASSALGLAGPSSYNEQFF
>few|TRBV15|16|NA|TRBJ2-5
TGTGCCACCAGCAGAAGACGACTAGTAAGAGGGGAGACCCAGTACTTC
CATSRRRLVRGETQYF
>NA|TRBV18|15|TRBD1|TRBJ2-1
TGTGCCAGCTCACCGCAGACAGGGGACTACAATGAGCAGTTCTTC
CASSPQTGDYNEQFF
>few|TRBV5-1|16|TRBD2|TRBJ2-5
TGCGCCAGCTCACTACCGGGACTAGCGGGAGGGGAGACCCAGTACTTC
CASSLPGLAGGETQYF
>few|TRBV2|15|TRBD2|TRBJ2-1
TGTGCCAGCATGTGGGCTAGCGGGGGGGCCCAGGAGCAGTTCTTC
CASMWASGGAQEQFF
>few|TRBV2|12|TRBD1|TRBJ1-2
TGTGCCAGCAGTGGGAGGGAGGGGGCGCCCACCTTC
CASSGREGAPTF
>NA|TRBV6-2/TRBV6-3|13|NA|TRBJ1-1
TGTGCTACCGGTCCGCGGGGGCAAACTGAAGCTTTCTTT
CATGPRGQTEAFF
>NA|TRBV4-2|16|TRBD2|TRBJ2-4
TGTGCCAGCAGCCAAGCTAGCGGGGACGTGGGGAACATTCAGTACTTC
CASSQASGDVGNIQYF
>few|TRBV2|12|NA|TRBJ2-3
TGTGCCAGCAGTGATAGAGCAGATACGCAGTATTTT
CASSDRADTQYF
>NA|TRBV5-1|16|TRBD1|TRBJ2-6
TGCGCCAGCACCATCCGGACAGGGGGCGTAGCCAACGTCCTGACTTTC
CASTIRTGGVANVLTF
>NA|TRBV3-1|13|NA|TRBJ1-5
TGTGCCAGCAGCCAAGACGTGGATCAGCCCCAGCATTTT
CASSQDVDQPQHF
>NA|TRBV24-1|13|NA|TRBJ2-1
TGTGCCACCAGTGATACGACTAGCAATGAGCAGTTCTTC
CATSDTTSNEQFF
>many|TRBV29-1|11|NA|TRBJ1-1
TGCAGCGTTGAGGGGTACACTGAAGCTTTCTTT
CSVEGYTEAFF
>many|TRBV7-9|12|TRBD1|TRBJ1-2
TGTGCCAGCAGCTTGACAGGGGGTGGCTACACCTTC
CASSLTGGGYTF
>few|TRBV15|16|NA|TRBJ1-4
TGTGCCACCAGCAGAGGCAGCCATGCAACTAATGAAAAACTGTTTTTT
CATSRGSHATNEKLFF
>few|TRBV6-2/TRBV6-3|13|NA|TRBJ1-2
TGTGCCAGCAGTTACGACGGATCCTATGGCTACACCTTC
CASSYDGSYGYTF
>NA|TRBV18|12|NA|TRBJ2-1
TGTGCCAGCTCAAAGGGGGACAATGAGCAGTTCTTC
CASSKGDNEQFF
>many|TRBV28|12|NA|TRBJ1-2
TGTGCCAGCAGTCCCGACTTGTATGGCTACACCTTC
CASSPDLYGYTF